These 5 T cell receptor beta chains came from one sample sequenced in a study of CD8 T cells in Susac syndrome. Random hexamers were used to reverse transcribe the RNA input (0.5 to 1 ug). TCRdb ran MiXCR on the immunoSEQ multiplex PCR reads and lists one entry per CDR3 protein. The data show roughly 150,000 distinct CDR3 sequences, approximately 95% seen once. Input material: CD4+ T cells from PBMCs. The receptors originated from a human donor with Susac syndrome.

This chain joins TRBV7-9 and TRBJ2-5; D gene uncertain. Germline loops: CDR1 SEHNR, CDR2 FQNEAQ (reference sequence). Trimming removed 5 bases from V and 0 bases from J, with 10 bases in between. The CDR3 is 14 residues long. CDR3 protein: CASSPQAYQETQYF. The CDR3 DNA sequence: TGTGCCAGCAGCCCTCAGGCGTACCAAGAGACCCAGTACTTC. The whole variable domain, filled in from reference TRBV7-9 and TRBJ2-5, reads DTGVSQNPRHKITKRGQNVTFRCDPISEHNRLYWYRQTLGQGPEFLTYFQNEAQLEKSRLLSDRFSAERPKGSFSTLEIQRTEQGDSAMYLCASSPQAYQETQYFGPGTRLLVL.

The rearrangement joins TRBV20-1 to TRBJ1-2; possibly TRBD1 for D (5 bases). The CDR3 has 12 amino acids. CDR1 and CDR2 (germline): DFQATT, SNEGSKA (reference sequence). Trimming shortened V by 6 bases and J by 8 bases, and 16 bases separated the two germline ends. The CDR3, as DNA: TGCAGTGCGTATCTGGACACGCGGGGCTACACCTTC. Translating it yields CSAYLDTRGYTF.

Worth noting for this clonotype: Compared with germline, one end of the junction differs, possibly owing to a read error. The chain links TRBV2 to TRBJ2-5; either TRBD1 or TRBD2 may supply D (5 bases each). Germline CDR1 and CDR2: SNHLY and FYNNEI. This CDR3 comprises 14 residues. CDR3 region: CASSGDLPRGTQYF. The CDR3 DNA is TGTGCCAGTAGTGGGGACCTCCCGCGTGGGACCCAGTACTTC. The variable domain in full, completed from reference TRBV2 and TRBJ2-5, reads EPEVTQTPSHQVTQMGQEVILRCVPISNHLYFYWYRQILGQKVEFLVSFYNNEISEKSEIFDDQFSVERPDGSNFTLKIRSTKLEDSAMYFCASSGDLPRGTQYFGPGTRLLVL.

V usage is TRBV9 and J usage is TRBJ2-7; D not resolved. Germline V gene data show CDR1 as SGDLS and CDR2 as YYNGEE. CDR3 length equals 13 residues. V lost 0 bases to trimming and J lost 7 bases, with 11 bases between them. Here the CDR3 reads CASSVVMWGEQYF. DNA for the CDR3: TGTGCCAGCAGCGTAGTGATGTGGGGTGAGCAGTACTTC.

This clonotype was detected once. The chain employs TRBV15 and TRBJ2-2; 7 bases map to TRBD2. Per germline, CDR1 LNHNV and CDR2 YYDKDF (reference sequence). The V and J ends lost 9 bases and 0 bases, in that order; junction bases with no gene match: 4. CDR3 length: 14 amino acids. CDR3 in amino acids: CATGGDSNTGELFF. In DNA, the CDR3 is TGTGCCACGGGAGGGGACTCGAACACCGGGGAGCTGTTTTTT. The full variable domain, rest sourced from reference TRBV15 and TRBJ2-2, is DAMVIQNPRYQVTQFGKPVTLSCSQTLNHNVMYWYQQKSSQAPKLLFHYYDKDFNNEADTPDNFQSRRPNTSFCFLDIRSPGLGDTAMYLCATGGDSNTGELFFGEGSRLTVL.